Sequencing of this T cell receptor (beta chain) was carried out in a study of cytomegalovirus exposure and HLA in healthy donors. Whole-study context: The use of the same platform for the 100 to 150 validation repertoires and the roughly 680 first-cohort repertoires was reported by a later analysis.

Concerning this clone: Antigen unknown.

Repertoires were generated with immunoSEQ multiplex PCR, while TCRdb's copy carries only in-frame clones and drops some. The table shows roughly 75,000 clones, with roughly 94% occurring only once. Overall study findings and caveats: Specific recognition of CMV antigens was confirmed in vitro for a few chains (all CMV-associated). The study recorded more than 150 TCR beta chains that were cytomegalovirus-associated. The classifier was said to identify cytomegalovirus status with high specificity and sensitivity.

The sample taken for sequencing was PBMCs. The TCR sequence derives from a man younger than 30 in good health and CMV-seropositive.

The CDR3 bases are TGTGCCAGCAGCTTGGGGGCCCCCGCGGGGGGGCTTGCGGGGCAGTTCTTC. It translates to CASSLGAPAGGLAGQFF. The V call is TRBV5-4, the J call TRBJ2-1; TRBD2 agrees at 9 bases. This CDR3 contains 17 residues. The V gene's germline CDR1 is SGHNT and CDR2 YYREEE (reference sequence). Unmatched junction bases numbered 16, after V lost 0 bases and J lost 12 bases.